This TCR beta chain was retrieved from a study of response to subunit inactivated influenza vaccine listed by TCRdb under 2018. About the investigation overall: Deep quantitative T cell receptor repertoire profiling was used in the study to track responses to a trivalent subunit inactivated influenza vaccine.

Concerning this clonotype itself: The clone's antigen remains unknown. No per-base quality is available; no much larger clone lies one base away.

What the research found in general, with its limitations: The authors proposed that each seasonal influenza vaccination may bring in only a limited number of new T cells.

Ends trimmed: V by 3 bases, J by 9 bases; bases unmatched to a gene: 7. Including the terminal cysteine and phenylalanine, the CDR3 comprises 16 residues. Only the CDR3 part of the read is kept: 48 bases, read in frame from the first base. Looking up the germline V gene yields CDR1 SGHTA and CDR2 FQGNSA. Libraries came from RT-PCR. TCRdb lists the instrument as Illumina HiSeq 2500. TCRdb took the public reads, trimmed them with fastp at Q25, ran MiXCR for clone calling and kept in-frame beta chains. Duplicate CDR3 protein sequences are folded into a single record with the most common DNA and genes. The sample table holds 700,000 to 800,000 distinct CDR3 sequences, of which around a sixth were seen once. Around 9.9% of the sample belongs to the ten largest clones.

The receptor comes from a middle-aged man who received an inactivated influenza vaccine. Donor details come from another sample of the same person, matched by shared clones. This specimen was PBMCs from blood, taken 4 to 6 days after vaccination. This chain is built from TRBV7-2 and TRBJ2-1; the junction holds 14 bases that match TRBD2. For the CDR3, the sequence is CASSLRLAGGGSEQFF. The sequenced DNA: TGTGCCAGCAGCTTGAGACTAGCGGGAGGGGGAAGTGAGCAGTTCTTC. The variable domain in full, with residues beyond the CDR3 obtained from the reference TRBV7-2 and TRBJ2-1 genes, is GAGVSQSPSNKVTEKGKDVELRCDPISGHTALYWYRQSLGQGLEFLIYFQGNSAPDKSGLPSDRFSAERTGGSVSTLTIQRTQQEDSAVYLCASSLRLAGGGSEQFFGPGTRLTVL.